The present TCR beta chain was sequenced within a study of tissue T cells after allogeneic stem cell transplantation. Overall study results and limits: Alloreactivity or antigen specificity of tissue TCRs was not determined; some clones might be host cells. Only a limited share of tissue TCRs appeared in blood or spleen.

A few counts support this clone. No antigen is known for it. Gene names denote mouse genes. The CDR3 end lies 1 residue beyond the end of the read and is filled in from the germline J gene. The sample holds other DNA sequences that translate to the same CDR3. The table came from immunoSEQ multiplex PCR; TCRdb's copy has only in-frame clones and leaves some out. Of roughly 3,900 clones listed, around half are singletons. This sample's time point: mouse harvest day 14 after allogeneic transplant. Each mouse received 10^7 T-cell-depleted marrow cells plus 10^6 splenic CD5+ T cells by tail vein. Tissues came from B6→BALB/c major-mismatch GVHD mice at day 7 or 14. Trimming at V came to 3 bases and at J to 8 bases, leaving 6 bases not matched to a gene. Germline V gene lookup returns CDR1 SGHDT and CDR2 FRDEAV. This CDR3 region has 16 residues.

The sample taken for sequencing was lymph node tissue. The genes are TRBV14 and TRBJ1-6, with 12 positions matching TRBD1. TRBJ1-6 is marked as an open reading frame, function uncertain. The TCR comes from a female BALB/c mouse given C57BL/6 T cells with graft-versus-host disease after an allogeneic hematopoietic cell transplant. The sequenced part of the CDR3 DNA is TGTGCCAGCAGTTCCGGGACAGGGGGCGCTTATTCGCCCCTCTAC. Translating gives CASSSGTGGAYSPLY. In full, the CDR3 is CASSSGTGGAYSPLYF.